A single sample gave rise to the 21 T cell receptor beta chains below, sequenced in a study of T cell responses to AZD1222 COVID-19 vaccine. The assay was immunoSEQ multiplex PCR, and TCRdb's table has in-frame clones only and misses some. The data hold about 140,000 clones, with about 87% observed a single time. The source material was peripheral blood, sampled on day 0 of AZD1222 vaccination. All receptors come from an adult in good health.

V usage is TRBV6-1 and J usage is TRBJ2-1, with D uncertain. Per the germline V gene, CDR1 is MNHNS and CDR2 is SASEGT. The V end was cut by 3 bases, the J end by 1 base, with 10 bases between. The CDR3 contains 15 residues. The CDR3 reads CASSDKVMSYNEQFF. DNA of the CDR3: TGTGCCAGCAGTGATAAGGTGATGTCCTACAATGAGCAGTTCTTC.

V is TRBV21-1 and J is TRBJ1-6; the table's D call of TRBD1 was not tested on the DNA. TRBV21-1 is labeled a pseudogene. This CDR3 has 17 amino acids. For the CDR3, the DNA is TGTGCCAGCAGCACCCGGATGTCGGGACAGCTTAATTCACCCCTCCACTTT. It is translated as CASSTRMSGQLNSPLHF.

This sequence joins TRBV6-2 or TRBV6-3 and TRBJ2-7, with 12 bases matching TRBD2. Trimming cost V 4 bases and J 2 bases; bases outside gene matches: 3. This CDR3 comprises 15 residues. Looked up from germline, CDR1 is MNHEY and CDR2 is SVGEGT. The CDR3, as DNA: TGTGCCAGCAGTTTCGCTAGCGGGAGGGCCTACGAGCAGTACTTC. Translated: CASSFASGRAYEQYF.

The genes are TRBV11-2 and TRBJ1-3; D is perhaps TRBD1 (5 bases). V lost 6 bases and J lost 7, with 22 bases in between. This CDR3 comprises 16 residues. Germline CDR1 and CDR2: SGHAT and FQNNGV. CDR3 sequence: CASRNSISRVANTIYF. The CDR3 nucleotides are TGTGCCAGCAGGAATTCAATCAGCAGGGTGGCCAACACCATATATTTT.

This clone has a single count. The chain recombines TRBV7-3 with TRBJ2-1; D uncertain. CDR3 length equals 14 residues. V was clipped by 7 bases and J by 4 bases, with 14 bases between them. Germline V CDR1 and CDR2: SGHTA, FQGTGA. CDR3 coding DNA: TGTGCCAGCACGTCAGGAGACGGATACAATGAGCAGTTCTTC. This gives the protein CASTSGDGYNEQFF.

J is TRBJ1-2 and V is TRBV27, with D perhaps TRBD1 (5 bases). CDR3 length: 14 amino acids. Germline assignment: CDR1 MNHEY and CDR2 SMNVEV (reference sequence). Trimming cost V 5 bases and J 2 bases, with 12 bases left between them. CDR3 in DNA: TGTGCCAGCAGTCCGGGGAGGGGCAACTATGGCTACACCTTC. Protein sequence: CASSPGRGNYGYTF.

This clone has just one count. In DNA form, the CDR3 reads TGTGCCAGCAGCTCGCGACAGGGTCCCTACGAGCAGTACTTC. Translating gives CASSSRQGPYEQYF. The chain has TRBV7-9 and TRBJ2-7, with TRBD1 matching over 7 bases. The CDR3 is made up of 14 amino acids. Per germline, CDR1 SEHNR and CDR2 FQNEAQ (reference sequence). Losses at the gene ends were 4 bases for V and 2 bases for J; bases not matched to a gene: 5.

This clone has only one observation. The V and J genes are TRBV19 and TRBJ2-7; D remains unclear. The CDR3 spans 15 residues. The germline CDR1 and CDR2 sequences are LNHDA and SQIVND (reference sequence). V lost 3 bases to trimming and J lost 7 bases, with 19 bases between them. The CDR3 region is CASSIPGEVQFEQYF. The CDR3 DNA is TGTGCCAGTAGTATCCCTGGGGAAGTTCAGTTTGAGCAGTACTTC.

The rearrangement joins TRBV6-5 to TRBJ1-2; D might be TRBD1 (6 bases). The germline CDR1 and CDR2 sequences are MNHEY and SVGAGI. V lost 8 bases and J 7 bases, leaving 11 bases between the germline ends. This CDR3 spans 11 amino acids. Written as DNA, the CDR3 is TGTGCCAGCTACGACAGGCCTGGCTACACCTTC. This translates into CASYDRPGYTF.

CDR3 nucleotides: TGTGCCAGCAGCTTGGGGGACAGAGAAGAGACCCAGTACTTC. Protein: CASSLGDREETQYF. This sequence joins TRBV5-4 and TRBJ2-5; 7 nucleotides agree with TRBD1. The junction had 2 bases not matched to a gene; V was cut back by 0 bases and J by 3 bases. Germline lookup yields CDR1 SGHNT and CDR2 YYREEE (reference sequence). The CDR3 spans 14 residues.

This clone showed up just once. The V call is TRBV19, the J call TRBJ2-2; D is perhaps TRBD2 (6 bases). The ends were cut back, 6 bases at V and 7 bases at J, with 15 bases in the middle. The germline V gene has CDR1 LNHDA and CDR2 SQIVND (reference sequence). The CDR3 has 14 amino acids. CDR3 coding DNA: TGTGCCAGTAGGCCCCTCGACGGGGGCGGGGAGCTGTTTTTT. Translation gives CASRPLDGGGELFF.

The chain has TRBV7-2 and TRBJ2-3, with D perhaps matching TRBD2 (6 bases). V shed 3 bases and J shed 1 base, with 8 bases lying between them. This CDR3 is 14 amino acids long. Germline values: CDR1 SGHTA, CDR2 FQGNSA. The CDR3 reads CASSLGGRTDTQYF. In DNA, the CDR3 is TGTGCCAGCAGCTTGGGGGGACGCACAGATACGCAGTATTTT.

The chain links TRBV3-1 (or the pseudogene TRBV3-2) to TRBJ2-5, with TRBD2 identical over 9 bases. Germline V gene lookup returns CDR1 LGHDT and CDR2 YNNKEL (reference sequence). The CDR3 sequence is 14 residues long. The trim removed 2 bases at V and 2 bases at J, leaving 0 bases unmatched. CDR3 amino acids: CASSQTSGQETQYF. The CDR3 coding sequence is TGTGCCAGCAGCCAAACTAGCGGGCAAGAGACCCAGTACTTC.

V and J are TRBV6-2 or TRBV6-3 and TRBJ1-2; 7 bases line up with TRBD1. This CDR3 contains 14 residues. CDR1 is MNHEY, CDR2 SVGEGT, per germline. V lost 6 bases to trimming and J lost 6 bases; unmatched junction nucleotides: 10. The CDR3 nucleotides read TGTGCCAGCAGCTCCTGGGGACAGACGAATGGCTACACCTTC. As protein: CASSSWGQTNGYTF.

The V call is TRBV12-3 or TRBV12-4, the J call TRBJ1-2, with D unclear. The V gene lost 1 base and the J gene lost 3 bases, with 6 bases spanning the gap. The CDR3 extends over 13 amino acids. In DNA form, the CDR3 reads TGTGCCAGCAGTTTAGATGTAGACTATGGCTACACCTTC. Its translation is CASSLDVDYGYTF.

The chain has TRBV24-1 and TRBJ1-4, with D maybe TRBD1 (6 bases). From germline, CDR1 is KGHDR and CDR2 SFDVKD. The CDR3 loop spans 16 amino acids. V shed 3 bases and J shed 8 bases, with 18 bases lying between them. In nucleotides, the CDR3 is TGTGCCACCAGTGATCCCTCCCAGGGGACGGTGGAAAAACTGTTTTTT. Translating it yields CATSDPSQGTVEKLFF.

V is TRBV7-9 and J is TRBJ2-2; D may be TRBD1 (6 bases). V gave up 4 bases and J gave up 4 bases, with 13 bases separating them. The germline V gene encodes CDR1 SEHNR and CDR2 FQNEAQ (reference sequence). The CDR3 runs to 15 residues. The CDR3 DNA reads as TGTGCCAGCAGCTCCTACAGGGAAGGCACCGGGGAGCTGTTTTTT. This gives the protein CASSSYREGTGELFF.

The chain carries TRBV9 and TRBJ2-7; perhaps TRBD1 as D (6 bases). There are 13 residues in the CDR3. Per the germline V gene, CDR1 is SGDLS and CDR2 is YYNGEE. V lost 0 bases, J lost 5 bases, and 9 bases lay in between. CDR3 bases: TGTGCCAGCAGCGTAGGGGGGCAGGACGAGCAGTACTTC. Translating gives CASSVGGQDEQYF. Combining the CDR3 with reference TRBV9 and TRBJ2-7 gives the whole variable domain DSGVTQTPKHLITATGQRVTLRCSPRSGDLSVYWYQQSLDQGLQFLIQYYNGEERAKGNILERFSAQQFPDLHSELNLSSLELGDSALYFCASSVGGQDEQYFGPGTRLTVT.

The count of this clone is one. The gene calls are TRBV5-5 and TRBJ2-7, with TRBD2 as a possible D gene (6 bases). The CDR3 spans 16 residues. CDR1 and CDR2 (germline): SGHKS, YYEKEE (reference sequence). V lost 1 base and J lost 0, with 14 bases in between. This chain's CDR3 is CASSLNPSSDSYEQYF. CDR3 coding DNA: TGTGCCAGCAGCTTGAATCCCTCTAGCGACTCCTACGAGCAGTACTTC.

This sequence joins TRBV5-1 and TRBJ2-4, with 11 bases that match TRBD2. CDR3 size: 14 residues. Germline CDR1 SGHRS, CDR2 YFSETQ. V was pared by 4 bases and J by 5 bases, with 2 bases of the junction left unmatched. CDR3 protein: CASSTGLAENIQYF. Written as DNA, the CDR3 is TGCGCCAGCAGCACGGGACTAGCGGAAAACATTCAGTACTTC. Full variable domain (outside the CDR3, taken from reference TRBV5-1 and TRBJ2-4): KAGVTQTPRYLIKTRGQQVTLSCSPISGHRSVSWYQQTPGQGLQFLFEYFSETQRNKGNFPGRFSGRQFSNSRSEMNVSTLELGDSALYLCASSTGLAENIQYFGAGTRLSVL.

The chain links TRBV28 to TRBJ1-1, with 11 bases lining up with TRBD1. CDR1 and CDR2 (germline): MDHEN, SYDVKM. Germline trimming cut 6 bases from V and 4 bases from J; bases unmatched to any gene: 4. The CDR3 totals 14 residues. CDR3 residues: CASRTGTGGTEAFF. The CDR3 DNA reads TGTGCCAGCAGAACAGGGACAGGGGGCACTGAAGCTTTCTTT.